The 6 T cell receptor beta chains reported below all come from one sample, sequenced in a study of CD8+ T cells in alopecia areata. Sequencing templates came from extracted RNA that was reverse transcribed into cDNA. Produced via immunoSEQ multiplex PCR; TCRdb's table is partial and in-frame only. This table holds more than 150,000 clones, 59% found once. Sequencing was performed on CD4+ T cells sorted from blood, taken at week 0. The receptors stem from a human donor with alopecia areata.

This clone has just a few counts. The V call is TRBV28, the J call TRBJ1-2; 7 bases match TRBD1. Germline-derived CDR1 and CDR2 are MDHEN and SYDVKM. Trimming at V came to 6 bases and at J to 8 bases, leaving 9 bases not matched to a gene. The CDR3 is 13 amino acids. CDR3 coding DNA: TGTGCCAGCAGCCCAACTCACAGGGGCGGCTACACCTTC. Protein: CASSPTHRGGYTF.

This chain links TRBV29-1 with TRBJ1-1; the D is unclear. V lost 6 bases and J lost 0, with 8 bases in between. Germline CDR1 and CDR2: SQVTM and ANQGSEA. The CDR3 sequence is 12 residues long. The DNA of the CDR3 is TGCAGCGTCACATCCTTGAACACTGAAGCTTTCTTT. Encoded protein: CSVTSLNTEAFF.

This chain uses TRBV29-1 with TRBJ2-7; 12 nucleotides line up with TRBD1. V lost 7 bases and J lost 6; bases outside the gene matches: 7. The CDR3 covers 13 residues. Germline CDR1 reads SQVTM; CDR2 reads ANQGSEA. The CDR3 spells CSAHGTGGAEQYF. CDR3 in DNA: TGCAGCGCCCACGGGACAGGGGGCGCCGAGCAGTACTTC.

The chain is built from TRBV29-1 and TRBJ2-3; D possibly corresponds to TRBD2 (6 bases). This CDR3 contains 13 residues. The V gene's germline CDR1 is SQVTM and CDR2 ANQGSEA. Trimming removed 3 bases from V and 7 bases from J, with 14 bases in between. The DNA for the CDR3 is TGCAGCGTTGACATTTCGGGCGGGAATACGCAGTATTTT. Translating it yields CSVDISGGNTQYF.

The table lists this clone with a few counts. The chain has TRBV12-5 and TRBJ2-5; the D is unclear. The CDR3 length is 12 residues. Per germline, CDR1 LGHNT and CDR2 FRNRAP. Trimming took 2 bases from V and 4 from J, leaving 5 bases between them. This chain's CDR3 is CASGLSGETQYF. The DNA for the CDR3 is TGTGCTAGTGGTTTGTCCGGAGAGACCCAGTACTTC.

The rearrangement uses TRBV7-9 and TRBJ1-4; D is perhaps TRBD1 (6 bases). This CDR3 has 15 residues. Germline loops: CDR1 SEHNR, CDR2 FQNEAQ (reference sequence). V shed 1 base and J shed 8 bases, with 14 bases lying between them. CDR3 loop: CASSLGLGAREKLFF. The CDR3 nucleotides read TGTGCCAGCAGCTTAGGGCTGGGGGCGCGCGAAAAACTGTTTTTT. The whole variable domain, filled in from reference TRBV7-9 and TRBJ1-4, reads DTGVSQNPRHKITKRGQNVTFRCDPISEHNRLYWYRQTLGQGPEFLTYFQNEAQLEKSRLLSDRFSAERPKGSFSTLEIQRTEQGDSAMYLCASSLGLGAREKLFFGSGTQLSVL.